This TCR beta chain was observed in a study of T cells in localized non-small cell lung cancer. About this clone: The antigen is undetermined.

Per the germline V gene, CDR1 is KGHSH and CDR2 is LQKENI. The CDR3 loop spans 14 amino acids. Trimming took off 3 bases at V and 2 bases at J, with 8 bases between the two ends. TCRdb's table, derived via immunoSEQ multiplex PCR, lists solely in-frame clones and lacks some. Of roughly 76,000 clones in the sample, around 81% were seen once. Study results and caveats: Only one tumor region went through sequencing, so heterogeneity may still be there.

This material consisted of PBMCs, taken before any cancer treatment. The sequence was obtained from a man aged 35 to 69 with stage II squamous cell lung carcinoma. The chain uses TRBV18 and TRBJ1-5; no firm D call. CDR3 sequence: CASSPGGGNQPQHF. The CDR3 DNA reads as TGTGCCAGCTCACCGGGTGGGGGCAATCAGCCCCAGCATTTT.